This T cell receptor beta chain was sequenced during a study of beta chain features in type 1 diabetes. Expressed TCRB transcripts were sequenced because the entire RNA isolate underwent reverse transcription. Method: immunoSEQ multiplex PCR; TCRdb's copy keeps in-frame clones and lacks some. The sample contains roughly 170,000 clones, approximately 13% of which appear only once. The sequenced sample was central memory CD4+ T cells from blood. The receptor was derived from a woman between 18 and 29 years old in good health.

CDR3 DNA sequence: TGTGCCACCCTGCGGGACCTCGGCACTGAAGCTTTCTTT. It codes for CATLRDLGTEAFF. The chain recombines TRBV10-3 with TRBJ1-1, with a possible D match to TRBD1 (5 bases). Trimming removed 10 bases at V and 4 bases at J, with 16 bases between. Germline values: CDR1 ENHRY, CDR2 SYGVKD. The CDR3 contains 13 residues.